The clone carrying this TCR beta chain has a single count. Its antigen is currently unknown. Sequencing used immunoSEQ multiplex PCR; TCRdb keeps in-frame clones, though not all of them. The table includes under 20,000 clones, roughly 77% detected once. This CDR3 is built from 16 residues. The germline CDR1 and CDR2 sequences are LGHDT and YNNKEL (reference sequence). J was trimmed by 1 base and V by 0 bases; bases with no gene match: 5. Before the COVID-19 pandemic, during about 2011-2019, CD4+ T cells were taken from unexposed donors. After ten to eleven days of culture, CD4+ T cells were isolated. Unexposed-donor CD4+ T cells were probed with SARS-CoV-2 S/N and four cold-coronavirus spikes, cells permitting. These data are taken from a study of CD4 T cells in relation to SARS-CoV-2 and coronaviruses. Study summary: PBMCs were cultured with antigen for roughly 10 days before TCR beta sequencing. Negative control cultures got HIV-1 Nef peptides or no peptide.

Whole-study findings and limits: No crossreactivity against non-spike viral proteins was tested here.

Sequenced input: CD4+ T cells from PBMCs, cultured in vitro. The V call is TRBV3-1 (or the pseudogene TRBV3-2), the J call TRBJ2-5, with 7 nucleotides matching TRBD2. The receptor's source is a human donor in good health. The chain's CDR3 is CASSQDQLAPQETQYF. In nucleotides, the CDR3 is TGTGCCAGCAGCCAAGACCAACTAGCGCCCCAAGAGACCCAGTACTTC.